This T cell receptor (beta chain) emerged from a study of T cell responses to AZD1222 COVID-19 vaccine. Deletions cut 5 bases from V and 1 base from J, with 8 bases between. The CDR3 length is 13 residues. Germline-derived CDR1 and CDR2 are KGHSH and LQKENI. Study conclusions and caveats: Repertoires were sampled only after the peak T cell response.

TCRdb keeps only in-frame clones here, not all; method: immunoSEQ multiplex PCR. The sample lists about 120,000 clones; 88% were seen once. Comments on this clone: Its antigen is currently unknown.

Sequencing used peripheral blood, obtained on day 0 of AZD1222 vaccination. This sequence originates from an adult in good health. The chain recombines TRBV18 with TRBJ1-1; no definite D call. Here the CDR3 reads CASSDQANTEAFF. The DNA of the CDR3 is TGTGCCAGCTCAGACCAGGCGAACACTGAAGCTTTCTTT.